The entry that follows covers one T cell receptor beta chain sequence. The target antigen is unknown. Using constant-segment primers, 5'RACE produced TCR alpha and TCR beta cDNA libraries carrying sample barcodes and UMIs. In TCRdb, the 5' RACE reads were re-called with MiXCR into one record per CDR3 protein. The sample consists of roughly 400,000 distinct CDR3 sequences, roughly 26% of them appearing once. This entry comes from a study of T-cell memory formation after mild COVID-19. For the study at large: Across donors, TCR clusters were largely donor specific.

Study-level findings and limits: Pre-infection memory already had some responding clones, implying cross-reactive memory joined. Contracting CD4+ clones sat mainly in CM and EM; CD8+ in EMRA.

The CDR3 runs to 13 residues. With 2 bases removed from V and 5 bases from J, the gap between germline ends came to 12 bases. The germline CDR1 and CDR2 sequences are DFQATT and SNEGSKA (reference sequence). This TCR came from an adult woman who had mild COVID-19 (a few samples of this study predate the infection). Cell type and time point are not known. The V and J genes are TRBV20-1 and TRBJ2-5; the D is unclear. The source material was PBMCs or a T cell subset sorted from them (not recorded which). The CDR3 loop is CSARFRAGETQYF. CDR3 DNA sequence: TGCAGTGCTAGATTCCGGGCCGGGGAGACCCAGTACTTC.